This T cell receptor beta chain was identified during a study of blood T cell repertoires in COVID-19. About the study: Samples came from the United States, Italy and Spain, spanning acute and convalescent COVID-19. PBMCs, B-cell-depleted T cells, or T cells provided the cDNA or gDNA that made up the material.

Original data processing: Amplification of reference gene primers was used by the study to estimate nucleated cell counts. This table comes from immunoSEQ multiplex PCR, and its TCRdb copy is limited to in-frame clones, with some not included. V, J and clone size reflect that table, while D and trimming were determined from the DNA. The sample lists tens of thousands of clones; around nine tenths were seen once. This clone was picked up a small number of times. V was trimmed by 1 base and J by 4 bases, leaving 7 bases between them. From germline, CDR1 is SGHDN and CDR2 FVKESK. This CDR3 spans 13 amino acids.

This receptor was taken from a man aged 55-75 years with acute or convalescent COVID-19. The rearrangement links TRBV14 to TRBJ1-2; D remains unclear. Sequencing used peripheral blood. The CDR3 is CASSQVQSYGYTF. The DNA for the CDR3 is TGTGCCAGCAGCCAAGTTCAATCCTATGGCTACACCTTC.